This entry features one T cell receptor (beta chain) sequence. Antigen unknown. This entry comes from a study of identical twins. Study-level points and caveats: Insertions were fewer in abundant cord blood beta clonotypes, whereas memory repertoires showed none of this pattern.

TCRdb called the 5' RACE reads again in MiXCR, with one record for every CDR3 protein. In the table there are 1.5 million to 2 million distinct CDR3 sequences, roughly a third of which are singletons. The sequenced material came from cord blood. This receptor was obtained from a newborn girl in good health.

The CDR3: CSAPTGWGYTF. The DNA for the CDR3 is TGCAGTGCCCCGACAGGGTGGGGCTACACCTTC. The rearrangement joins TRBV20-1 to TRBJ1-2; 7 nucleotides agree with TRBD1. Germline CDR1 DFQATT, CDR2 SNEGSKA (reference sequence). V shed 6 bases and J 8 bases; nucleotides not matched to a gene: 6. CDR3 size: 11 residues.